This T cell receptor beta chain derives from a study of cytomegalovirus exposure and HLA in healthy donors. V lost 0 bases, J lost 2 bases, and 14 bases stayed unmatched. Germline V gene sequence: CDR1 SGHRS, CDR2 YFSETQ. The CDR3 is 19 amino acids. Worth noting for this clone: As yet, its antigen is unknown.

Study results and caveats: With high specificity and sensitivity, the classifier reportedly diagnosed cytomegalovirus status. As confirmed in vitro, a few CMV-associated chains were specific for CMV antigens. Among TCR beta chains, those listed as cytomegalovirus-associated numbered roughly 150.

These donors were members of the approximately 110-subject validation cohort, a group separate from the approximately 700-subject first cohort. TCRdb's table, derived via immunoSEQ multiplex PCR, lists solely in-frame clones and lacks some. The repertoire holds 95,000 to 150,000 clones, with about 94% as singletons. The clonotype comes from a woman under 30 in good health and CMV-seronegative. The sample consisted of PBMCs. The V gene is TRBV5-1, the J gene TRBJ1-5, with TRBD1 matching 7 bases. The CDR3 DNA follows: TGCGCCAGCAGCTTGGGGGGCCCGACAGGGACTTTGCGCAATCAGCCCCAGCATTTT. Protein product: CASSLGGPTGTLRNQPQHF.